The source of this T cell receptor (beta chain) is a study of shared clonotypes between healthy human individuals. Profiled with immunoSEQ multiplex PCR; TCRdb holds only in-frame clones, not every one. The sample has roughly 200,000 clones; over 50% are singletons. Trimming took 2 bases from V and 5 from J, leaving 15 bases between them. The CDR3 totals 15 residues. Germline V gene sequence: CDR1 MDHEN, CDR2 SYDVKM. Sequencing was carried out using memory CD4+ T cells sorted from blood. Subset here: CD45RA-negative fraction. This clonotype was sampled from a man aged 30 to 39 in good health. V gene TRBV28 combines with J gene TRBJ2-5; tentative D call: TRBD2 (5 bases). The CDR3 DNA reads as TGTGCCAGCAGTTTAAGCGGCCTAGCATTGGAGACCCAGTACTTC. Translation gives CASSLSGLALETQYF.